This T cell receptor beta chain is drawn from a study of tumor-infiltrating lymphocytes in primary liver carcinoma (dated by TCRdb to 2017 to 2019). Study-wide context: Between late 2015 and early 2016, about five patients in China with histopathologically diagnosed primary liver carcinoma had their tumors surgically resected. The five patients, three men and two women aged 30 to 69 years, had hepatocellular carcinoma (four) or combined HCC and intrahepatic cholangiocarcinoma (one). The five patients had tumors staged T1-T3 N0M0, with maximum diameters ranging from about 4 to 11 cm. Each sample produced about 3.5 to 7.5 million productive TCRbeta reads, and read depth showed no significant difference between tissue types. TCRbeta repertoire sequencing, expression microarrays and whole-exome sequencing were combined in the study across five regions of each liver tumor, with adjacent normal tissue and blood also included. A total of about 35 specimens from 5 patients, comprising some 25 tumor regions, 5 adjacent noncancerous liver tissues and 5 peripheral blood samples, were covered by TCRbeta repertoire sequencing. High reproducibility was observed for the technical replicate repertoires, with mean shared-clone rates roughly 0.92 and correlation coefficients above 0.95.

In the case of this clonotype: What this receptor recognizes is not known. A junction boundary mismatches the germline segment, possibly from a read error.

The CDR3 measures 13 amino acids from cysteine to phenylalanine. Kept here is only the CDR3 DNA, which spans 39 bases and is read in frame from base 1. CDR1 and CDR2, looked up from the germline V gene (reference sequence), are SGHNT and YYREEE. Points the paper makes about the study in general: Consistent with antigen-driven expansion, pairs of tumor regions showed higher repertoire overlap (mean roughly 35%) than either tumor-adjacent pairs (approximately 17%) or tumor-blood pairs (roughly 15%). Because sequencing covered only the TCR beta chain and unpaired alpha chains were not captured, true repertoire diversity is likely underestimated. Since the samples were bulk and unsorted, there was no way to compare CD4+ and CD8+ T cell repertoires. The top 250 clones accounted for a significantly greater share of the repertoire in tumors than in blood (p = 0.039). With just 4 to 6 patients in the study, the authors point out that the findings should be validated in a larger study.

RNA from unsorted whole blood was extracted with TRIzol reagent, and germline DNA was obtained with the DNeasy Blood & Tissue kit. At the time of sampling, the patients were treatment-naive and had chronic HBV infection. Before surgery, approximately 3.8 milliliters of peripheral blood were collected into K2EDTA tubes. TCRbeta-specific cDNA was reverse-transcribed from approximately 460 ng total RNA using a constant-region primer and ProtoScript II reverse transcriptase. TCRbeta libraries were built with three nested multiplex PCR rounds, a slightly modified ARM-PCR procedure. Each of the first two PCR rounds ran for approximately 9 cycles and used multiplex TRBV1-TRBV30 forward primers together with a Cbeta reverse primer. A final 25-cycle PCR with Deep VentR polymerase added sample barcodes and Illumina adapters. Before sequencing, amplicons of 200-500 bp were purified from gel using a QIAquick gel extraction kit. An Illumina HiSeq 2500 was used to sequence the TCRbeta amplicons, generating 250-bp paired-end reads. Per the authors' processing: Reads were quality-trimmed with Trimmomatic v0.33, and paired reads were merged with FLASH v1.2.11 to recover full CDR3 sequences. V, D and J germline segments were assigned to the rearranged TCRbeta sequences by MiGEC v1.2.1b. Clonotype statistics, along with Shannon-Wiener diversity indices, were calculated using VDJtools v1.0.0. To reduce sampling bias, subsequent analyses other than the diversity analysis used only the 250 most abundant clonotypes in each sample. The raw public data were reprocessed by TCRdb itself: fastp quality trimming at Q25, MiXCR clonotype calling, in-frame beta chains only. Merged by CDR3 protein, the rows form single entries marked with the most common genes and DNA. The V and J calls were not made by the authors but by TCRdb's processing. The sample table shows about 310,000 distinct CDR3 sequences, and more than 55% are seen once. The leading ten clones occupy 15% to 20% of the sample.

The sequencing input was peripheral blood. The rearrangement combines TRBV5-4 with TRBJ2-1, with the D assignment possibly TRBD1 or TRBD2, given 5 matching bases for each. This clonotype was obtained from a woman aged 30 to 39 with primary liver carcinoma and hepatitis B virus infection. The CDR3 corresponds to CASSLRGPNGQFF. The DNA sequence follows: TGTGCCAGCAGCTTGAGGGGACCCAATGGGCAGTTCTTC.